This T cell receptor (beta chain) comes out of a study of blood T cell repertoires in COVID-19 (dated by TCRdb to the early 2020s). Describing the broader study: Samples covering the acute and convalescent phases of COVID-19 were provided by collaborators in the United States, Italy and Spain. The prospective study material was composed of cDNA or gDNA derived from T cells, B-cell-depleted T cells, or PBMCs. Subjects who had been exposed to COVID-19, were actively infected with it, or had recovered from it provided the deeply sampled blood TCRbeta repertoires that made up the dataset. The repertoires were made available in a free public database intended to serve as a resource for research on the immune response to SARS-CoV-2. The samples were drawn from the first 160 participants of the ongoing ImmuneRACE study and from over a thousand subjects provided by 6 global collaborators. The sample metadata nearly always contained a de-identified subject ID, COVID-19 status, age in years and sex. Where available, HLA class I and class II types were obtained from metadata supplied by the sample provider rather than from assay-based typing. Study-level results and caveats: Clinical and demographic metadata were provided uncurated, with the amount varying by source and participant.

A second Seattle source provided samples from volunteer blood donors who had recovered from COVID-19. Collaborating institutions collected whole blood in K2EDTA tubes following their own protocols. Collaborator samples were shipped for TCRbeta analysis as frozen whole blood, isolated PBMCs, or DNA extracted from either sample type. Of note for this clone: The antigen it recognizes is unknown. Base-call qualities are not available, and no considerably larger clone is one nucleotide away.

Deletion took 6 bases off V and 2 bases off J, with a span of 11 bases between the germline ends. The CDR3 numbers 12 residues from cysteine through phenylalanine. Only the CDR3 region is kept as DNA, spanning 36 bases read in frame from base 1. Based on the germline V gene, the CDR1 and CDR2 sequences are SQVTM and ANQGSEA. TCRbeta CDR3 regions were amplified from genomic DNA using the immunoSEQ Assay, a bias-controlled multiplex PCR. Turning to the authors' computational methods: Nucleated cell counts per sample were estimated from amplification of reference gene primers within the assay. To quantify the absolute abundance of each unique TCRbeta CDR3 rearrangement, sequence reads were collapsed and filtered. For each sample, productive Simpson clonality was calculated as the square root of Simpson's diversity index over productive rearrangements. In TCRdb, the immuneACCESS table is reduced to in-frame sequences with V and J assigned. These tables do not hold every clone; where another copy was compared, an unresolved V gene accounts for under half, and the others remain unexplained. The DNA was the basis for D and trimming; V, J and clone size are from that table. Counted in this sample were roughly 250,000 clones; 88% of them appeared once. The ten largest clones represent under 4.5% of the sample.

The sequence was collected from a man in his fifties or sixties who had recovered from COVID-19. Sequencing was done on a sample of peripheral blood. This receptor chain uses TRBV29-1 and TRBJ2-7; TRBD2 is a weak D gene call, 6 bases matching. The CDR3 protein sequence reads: CSVRWGAYEQYF. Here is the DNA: TGCAGCGTGAGATGGGGGGCCTACGAGCAGTACTTC.